The clone carrying this T cell receptor beta chain was seen a few times. What it binds is not known. This sample was included in a study of response to subunit inactivated influenza vaccine. Study outcomes and limitations: After each seasonal influenza vaccination, few new T cells are recruited, the authors suggested.

Germline CDR1 SGHTA, CDR2 FQGNSA. V dropped 5 bases and J dropped 1 base, with 12 bases sitting between them. CDR3 length equals 14 residues. One entry per CDR3 protein, called by TCRdb with MiXCR from the RT-PCR reads. The sample records 700,000 to 900,000 distinct CDR3 sequences, 21% being singletons. The source of this sequence is a middle-aged man who received an inactivated influenza vaccine. The chain joins TRBV7-2 to TRBJ2-7; no clear D gene. The starting material was PBMCs from blood, obtained about 5 days after vaccination. The CDR3 region is CASSPVGISYEQYF. CDR3 in DNA: TGTGCCAGCAGCCCTGTAGGGATTTCCTACGAGCAGTACTTC.